This passage covers 18 T cell receptor beta chains from one sample sequenced in a study of blood T cell repertoires in COVID-19. Data came from immunoSEQ multiplex PCR; TCRdb stores just in-frame clones and leaves some out. In the table there are 100,000 to 150,000 clones, around 86% of which are singletons. Sequenced material: peripheral blood. These receptors came from a woman older than 75 with acute or convalescent COVID-19.

The J gene is TRBJ1-2, the V gene TRBV7-9; possibly TRBD1 for D (5 bases). V lost 5 bases, J lost 4 bases, and 14 bases lay in between. The CDR3 consists of 14 residues. Germline CDR1 SEHNR, CDR2 FQNEAQ (reference sequence). CDR3 residues: CASSPSGQGYGYTF. The DNA for the CDR3 is TGTGCCAGCAGCCCTAGTGGCCAGGGCTATGGCTACACCTTC. Variable domain in full (rest from reference TRBV7-9 and TRBJ1-2): DTGVSQNPRHKITKRGQNVTFRCDPISEHNRLYWYRQTLGQGPEFLTYFQNEAQLEKSRLLSDRFSAERPKGSFSTLEIQRTEQGDSAMYLCASSPSGQGYGYTFGSGTRLTVV.

This rearrangement joins TRBV10-1 to TRBJ1-6; D unresolved. V shed 4 bases and J shed 7 bases, with 8 bases lying between them. The CDR3 extends over 13 amino acids. CDR1 and CDR2 (germline): WNHNN, SYGVQD (reference sequence). CDR3 protein: CASSGHTNSPLHF. For the CDR3, the DNA is TGCGCCAGCAGTGGTCACACCAATTCACCCCTCCACTTT.

The V and J genes are TRBV7-2 and TRBJ1-2; D call uncertain. Germline values: CDR1 SGHTA, CDR2 FQGNSA. V lost 2 bases to trimming and J lost 7 bases, with 8 bases between them. The CDR3 has 12 residues. In nucleotides, the CDR3 is TGTGCCAGCAGCTTACGGGTGGGTGGCTACACCTTC. This translates into CASSLRVGGYTF.

This chain uses TRBV28 with TRBJ2-3; TRBD2 is a possible D gene (6 bases). This CDR3 contains 16 residues. Germline V gene lookup returns CDR1 MDHEN and CDR2 SYDVKM. Between the trimmed V and J ends, which lost 2 bases and 1 base, there was a span of 13 bases. In DNA, the CDR3 is TGTGCCAGCAGTTTAGTTGGGGGGAGCGGCACAGATACGCAGTATTTT. Protein product: CASSLVGGSGTDTQYF.

The chain is built from TRBV4-1 and TRBJ1-5; 7 positions match TRBD1. CDR1 is MGHRA, CDR2 YSYEKL, per germline. V was pared by 4 bases and J by 9 bases, with 12 bases of the junction left unmatched. The length of the CDR3 is 15 residues. The DNA for the CDR3 is TGCGCCAGCAGCCCCACCAGGGACAGCCGGGTGCCCCAGCATTTT. Translating gives CASSPTRDSRVPQHF.

J is TRBJ2-3 and V is TRBV5-1, with 8 bases matching TRBD1. V was pared by 4 bases and J by 1 base, with 2 bases of the junction left unmatched. CDR3 length equals 14 residues. Germline V gives CDR1 SGHRS, CDR2 YFSETQ. For the CDR3, the DNA is TGCGCCAGCAGCATGGACAGGGGCACAGATACGCAGTATTTT. Translated: CASSMDRGTDTQYF.

This clone was detected once. V usage is TRBV7-9 and J usage is TRBJ2-1, with 8 bases identical to TRBD2. Germline values: CDR1 SEHNR, CDR2 FQNEAQ (reference sequence). V shed 7 bases and J 6 bases; nucleotides not matched to a gene: 2. This CDR3 is 12 amino acids long. CDR3 DNA: TGTGCCAGCACACGGGGGGGCAATGAGCAGTTCTTC. Its translation: CASTRGGNEQFF.

J is TRBJ1-2 and V is TRBV16, with TRBD1 matching 8 bases. The J segment lost 3 bases and the V segment lost 0 bases, leaving 3 bases of the junction unmatched. Germline V gene data show CDR1 as KGHSY and CDR2 as FQNENV. The CDR3 has 15 residues. As DNA, the CDR3 is TGTGCCAGCAGCCAATCGGGACAGGAATACTATGGCTACACCTTC. It codes for CASSQSGQEYYGYTF.

The V call is TRBV10-2, the J call TRBJ1-1, with 7 nucleotides matching TRBD1. The CDR3 runs to 15 residues. V was clipped by 4 bases and J by 5 bases; unmatched bases: 10. Germline CDR1 WSHSY, CDR2 SAAADI. The CDR3 spells CASSGRRQGRTEAFF. Written as DNA, the CDR3 is TGCGCCAGCAGTGGAAGACGACAGGGAAGGACTGAAGCTTTCTTT.

The chain carries TRBV10-2 and TRBJ2-7; TRBD1 aligns across 9 bases. The germline gives CDR1 WSHSY, CDR2 SAAADI. The CDR3 sequence is 15 residues long. Losses at the gene ends were 3 bases for V and 9 bases for J; bases not matched to a gene: 12. The CDR3 is CASSEPGQGLPGQYF. In DNA, the CDR3 is TGCGCCAGCAGTGAACCGGGACAGGGTCTCCCCGGGCAGTACTTC.

The chain employs TRBV28 and TRBJ1-5, with D possibly being TRBD1 (5 bases). The CDR3 has 12 amino acids. V dropped 7 bases and J dropped 7 bases, with 11 bases sitting between them. CDR1 is MDHEN and CDR2 is SYDVKM in the germline V gene. The CDR3 is CASNKGYQPQHF. CDR3 DNA sequence: TGTGCCAGCAACAAGGGGTACCAGCCCCAGCATTTT.

The rearrangement uses TRBV28 and TRBJ2-7; D possibly corresponds to TRBD1 (6 bases). The CDR3 runs to 13 residues. The V gene lost 3 bases and the J gene lost 8 bases, with 14 bases spanning the gap. The germline V gene encodes CDR1 MDHEN and CDR2 SYDVKM. The CDR3 DNA follows: TGTGCCAGCAGTTTGGGGGCCCCAGCGAAGCAGTACGTC. It is translated as CASSLGAPAKQYV.

This clone was seen only a few times. The V gene is TRBV27, the J gene TRBJ1-4; D may be TRBD1 (6 bases). CDR1 MNHEY and CDR2 SMNVEV come from the germline V gene (reference sequence). The ends were cut back, 7 bases at V and 4 bases at J, with 13 bases in the middle. The length of the CDR3 is 14 residues. CDR3 nucleotides: TGTGCCAGCACCGAGACAGGCCTTAATGAAAAACTGTTTTTT. The encoded protein is CASTETGLNEKLFF. The full variable domain, in which reference TRBV27 and TRBJ1-4 provide the parts outside the CDR3, is EAQVTQNPRYLITVTGKKLTVTCSQNMNHEYMSWYRQDPGLGLRQIYYSMNVEVTDKGDVPEGYKVSRKEKRNFPLILESPSPNQTSLYFCASTETGLNEKLFFGSGTQLSVL.

The chain joins TRBV20-1 to TRBJ1-1, with D hard to call. Germline V gene data show CDR1 as DFQATT and CDR2 as SNEGSKA (reference sequence). V dropped 3 bases and J dropped 8 bases, with 10 bases sitting between them. The CDR3 totals 11 residues. CDR3 protein: CSARSGWEAFF. In DNA, the CDR3 is TGCAGTGCTAGGTCCGGGTGGGAAGCTTTCTTT.

This chain connects TRBV18 to TRBJ1-6; no firm D call. Germline V lookup: CDR1 KGHSH, CDR2 LQKENI. The CDR3 contains 17 residues. Trimming left V 5 bases short and J 8 bases short, with 22 bases between. Written as DNA, the CDR3 is TGTGCCAGCTCATCCCAAGCTTTCGCGAGGATTGATTCACCCCTCCACTTT. It yields the protein CASSSQAFARIDSPLHF.

This rearrangement joins TRBV2 to TRBJ2-3; 10 bases agree with TRBD1. This CDR3 is 12 amino acids long. Trimming cost V 6 bases and J 9 bases; bases outside gene matches: 3. Per germline, CDR1 SNHLY and CDR2 FYNNEI. The CDR3 region has the DNA TGTGCCAGCAGGGGGGACAGGGGAACGCAGTATTTT. Amino acid sequence: CASRGDRGTQYF. Together with reference TRBV2 and TRBJ2-3, the CDR3 gives the full variable domain: EPEVTQTPSHQVTQMGQEVILRCVPISNHLYFYWYRQILGQKVEFLVSFYNNEISEKSEIFDDQFSVERPDGSNFTLKIRSTKLEDSAMYFCASRGDRGTQYFGPGTRLTVL.

The gene calls are TRBV5-8 and TRBJ1-2; no clear D gene. The germline V gene has CDR1 SGHTS and CDR2 YDEGEE. V lost 4 bases, J lost 5 bases, and 12 bases lay in between. This CDR3 spans 13 amino acids. CDR3 sequence: CASSLPGRYGYTF. The CDR3 DNA follows: TGTGCCAGCAGCCTCCCGGGAAGGTATGGCTACACCTTC.

V is TRBV6-5 and J is TRBJ2-5, with 10 bases aligning to TRBD2. This CDR3 region has 15 residues. Germline values: CDR1 MNHEY, CDR2 SVGAGI. V was pared by 2 bases and J by 5 bases, with 5 bases of the junction left unmatched. In DNA, the CDR3 is TGTGCCAGCAGTTACGGGGGACTAGCGACGGAGACCCAGTACTTC. Translated: CASSYGGLATETQYF.